One sample yielded the 23 T cell receptor beta chains listed below, sequenced in a study of blood T cell repertoires in COVID-19. Using immunoSEQ multiplex PCR, the repertoire was profiled, and TCRdb retains in-frame clones only, with some absent. The data contain about 42,000 clones, about 92% of them singletons. The sequencing sample was made of peripheral blood. These receptors all stem from a man aged 70-80 years with active COVID-19.

The chain uses TRBV4-1 and TRBJ2-1; 10 bases match TRBD2. V shed 3 bases and J 4 bases; nucleotides not matched to a gene: 6. The CDR3 runs to 16 residues. Germline lookup yields CDR1 MGHRA and CDR2 YSYEKL. The CDR3 is CASSHLSGGGYNEQFF. Written as DNA, the CDR3 is TGCGCCAGCAGCCATCTAAGCGGGGGGGGATACAATGAGCAGTTCTTC.

The chain joins TRBV9 to TRBJ2-3; weak D call: TRBD2 (6 bases). With 4 bases removed from V and 6 bases from J, the gap between germline ends came to 24 bases. The CDR3 consists of 17 residues. Germline V gives CDR1 SGDLS, CDR2 YYNGEE. In DNA form, the CDR3 reads TGTGCCAGCAGCTTCTCAAATGGCGGGGTCTTGGGCGATACGCAGTATTTT. Translated, it gives CASSFSNGGVLGDTQYF.

The chain couples TRBV28 to TRBJ2-3, with D possibly being TRBD1 (5 bases). The V end was cut by 8 bases, the J end by 5 bases, with 20 bases between. CDR1 is MDHEN and CDR2 is SYDVKM in the germline V gene. CDR3 size: 15 residues. CDR3 in amino acids: CASYAQGYLIDTQYF. CDR3 DNA: TGTGCCAGCTACGCTCAGGGCTACTTGATAGATACGCAGTATTTT.

This chain connects TRBV7-9 to TRBJ1-2; TRBD1 is a possible D gene (5 bases). CDR3 length equals 16 residues. The V end was cut by 5 bases, the J end by 2 bases, with 18 bases between. Looked up from germline, CDR1 is SEHNR and CDR2 is FQNEAQ (reference sequence). The CDR3 loop reads CASSPRGGTPNYGYTF. DNA of the CDR3: TGTGCCAGCAGCCCGCGGGGTGGGACCCCCAACTATGGCTACACCTTC.

The CDR3 region is CASIGAGYSGNTIYF. The CDR3 coding sequence is TGTGCCAGCATCGGTGCTGGTTACTCTGGAAACACCATATATTTT. The rearrangement links TRBV5-4 to TRBJ1-3; D unresolved. Trimming cost V 6 bases and J 0 bases, with 13 bases left between them. This CDR3 spans 15 amino acids. In germline, CDR1 is SGHNT, CDR2 YYREEE (reference sequence).

The chain links TRBV2 to TRBJ1-2; possibly TRBD1 for D (5 bases). Trimming removed 7 bases from V and 8 bases from J, with 17 bases in between. Germline assignment: CDR1 SNHLY and CDR2 FYNNEI. The CDR3 runs 13 residues. The CDR3 region has the DNA TGTGCCAGCACCTTGATGGGTTCAGGGGGCTACACCTTC. Encoded protein: CASTLMGSGGYTF.

V and J are TRBV5-1 and TRBJ2-2; 14 bases line up with TRBD2. CDR1 is SGHRS and CDR2 is YFSETQ in the germline V gene. This CDR3 has 19 amino acids. Germline trimming cut 3 bases from V and 4 bases from J; bases unmatched to any gene: 11. CDR3 sequence reads: CASSWTSGTSGSSTGELFF. The CDR3 DNA reads TGCGCCAGCAGCTGGACCTCCGGGACTAGCGGGAGTTCCACCGGGGAGCTGTTTTTT.

V is TRBV6-5 and J is TRBJ2-7; 11 nucleotides agree with TRBD1. Germline CDR1 reads MNHEY; CDR2 reads SVGAGI. This CDR3 spans 15 amino acids. The V and J ends lost 5 bases and 6 bases, in that order; junction bases with no gene match: 9. CDR3 nucleotides: TGTGCCAGCAGTATCGGCGGACAGGGGGCTCTCGAGCAGTACTTC. As protein: CASSIGGQGALEQYF.

This chain links TRBV28 with TRBJ2-2; a possible D gene is TRBD2 (7 bases). The CDR3 is 17 residues long. The germline V gene has CDR1 MDHEN and CDR2 SYDVKM. Trimming took off 2 bases at V and 5 bases at J, with 18 bases between the two ends. Here the CDR3 reads CASSLGRGGGITGELFF. CDR3 DNA: TGTGCCAGCAGTTTAGGCAGGGGAGGGGGAATAACCGGGGAGCTGTTTTTT.

The gene calls are TRBV11-2 and TRBJ2-3; TRBD2 is a possible D gene (6 bases). This CDR3 is 19 amino acids long. Looked up from germline, CDR1 is SGHAT and CDR2 is FQNNGV. Trimming removed 1 base at V and 0 bases at J, with 20 bases between. For the CDR3, the DNA is TGTGCCAGCAGCTTAGTCGGTTTTGGGCAGGGAGGAAGCACAGATACGCAGTATTTT. Translation gives CASSLVGFGQGGSTDTQYF.

The gene calls are TRBV20-1 and TRBJ2-1; weak D call: TRBD1 (6 bases). Germline V gene lookup returns CDR1 DFQATT and CDR2 SNEGSKA (reference sequence). The CDR3 has 20 amino acids. V dropped 3 bases and J dropped 5 bases, with 32 bases sitting between them. The CDR3 region is CSASPVDWTEPQTADNEQFF. Written as DNA, the CDR3 is TGCAGTGCTAGTCCGGTGGATTGGACAGAGCCGCAAACCGCTGACAATGAGCAGTTCTTC.

V usage is TRBV18 and J usage is TRBJ1-1, with D uncertain. This CDR3 region has 14 residues. V was pared by 2 bases and J by 0 bases, with 7 bases between. CDR1 is KGHSH, CDR2 LQKENI, per germline. The CDR3 region is CASSPGSLNTEAFF. DNA for the CDR3: TGTGCCAGCTCACCAGGGAGCCTGAACACTGAAGCTTTCTTT.

The chain links TRBV14 to TRBJ2-5; D gene uncertain. Between the trimmed V and J ends, which lost 2 bases and 5 bases, there was a span of 12 bases. This CDR3 has 14 residues. Germline CDR1 SGHDN, CDR2 FVKESK. The CDR3 region is CASSQFSRRETQYF. For the CDR3, the DNA is TGTGCCAGCAGCCAATTCTCCCGCAGGGAGACCCAGTACTTC.

V and J are TRBV5-1 and TRBJ2-3; possibly TRBD1 for D (6 bases). The CDR3 is 14 amino acids. Looked up from germline, CDR1 is SGHRS and CDR2 is YFSETQ. V was trimmed by 2 bases and J by 3 bases, leaving 10 bases between them. CDR3 region: CASSFSGQTDTQYF. In nucleotides, the CDR3 is TGCGCCAGCAGCTTTTCTGGACAGACAGATACGCAGTATTTT.

The chain combines TRBV7-2 with TRBJ2-5, with a weak D call TRBD2 (6 bases). Between the trimmed V and J ends, which lost 4 bases and 4 bases, there was a span of 13 bases. The CDR3 extends over 14 amino acids. The germline CDR1 and CDR2 sequences are SGHTA and FQGNSA. The CDR3 protein is CASSSPGLSETQYF. The CDR3 nucleotides read TGTGCCAGCAGCTCACCGGGACTCTCAGAGACCCAGTACTTC.

The chain joins TRBV5-1 to TRBJ2-3; 13 nucleotides align to TRBD2. The V gene's germline CDR1 is SGHRS and CDR2 YFSETQ. There are 17 residues in the CDR3. Trimming removed 0 bases from V and 3 bases from J; junction bases left unmatched: 4. CDR3 region: CASSLAATSGRTDTQYF. In DNA form, the CDR3 reads TGCGCCAGCAGCTTGGCCGCGACTAGCGGGAGGACAGATACGCAGTATTTT.

The chain recombines TRBV27 with TRBJ1-6; TRBD1 aligns across 8 bases. CDR3 length: 13 amino acids. The V gene end was trimmed by 6 bases and the J gene end by 10 bases; junction bases not matched to a gene: 5. Germline lookup yields CDR1 MNHEY and CDR2 SMNVEV (reference sequence). The CDR3 region is CASRRTGNSPLHF. The CDR3, as DNA: TGTGCCAGCAGACGGACAGGGAACTCACCCCTCCACTTT.

The chain couples TRBV7-3 to TRBJ2-2; 10 bases match TRBD1. The CDR3 consists of 17 residues. The ends lost 3 bases at V and 6 bases at J; junction bases unmatched: 10. The germline V gene encodes CDR1 SGHTA and CDR2 FQGTGA. DNA for the CDR3: TGTGCCAGCAGCTTTAAACGCTTGACAGGGGGCTCCGGGGAGCTGTTTTTT. Translating gives CASSFKRLTGGSGELFF.

This rearrangement joins TRBV30 to TRBJ1-5; a weak D match, TRBD1 (5 bases). This CDR3 is 15 amino acids long. Germline loops: CDR1 GTSNPN, CDR2 SVGIG (reference sequence). V lost 2 bases and J 4 bases, leaving 15 bases between the germline ends. In DNA, the CDR3 is TGTGCCTGGAGTTCCGGACATAATGGAAATCAGCCCCAGCATTTT. This codes for CAWSSGHNGNQPQHF.

CDR3 sequence (DNA): TGTGCCTGGAGTCAGGGGGCGCTGGGTTCACCCCTCCACTTT. This sequence encodes CAWSQGALGSPLHF. The genes are TRBV30 and TRBJ1-6, with 8 positions matching TRBD1. The ends lost 2 bases at V and 9 bases at J; junction bases unmatched: 6. CDR3 size: 14 residues. CDR1 is GTSNPN, CDR2 SVGIG, per germline (reference sequence).

The chain combines TRBV9 with TRBJ2-1, with 10 bases matching TRBD2. CDR1 SGDLS and CDR2 YYNGEE come from the germline V gene. The J segment lost 5 bases and the V segment lost 5 bases, leaving 10 bases of the junction unmatched. The CDR3 length is 16 residues. The CDR3 DNA reads TGTGCCAGCAGTTCCAGAAGCGGGGGGGCCCACAATGAGCAGTTCTTC. Translating it yields CASSSRSGGAHNEQFF.

The rearrangement uses TRBV28 and TRBJ2-7; D might be TRBD2 (5 bases). V was clipped by 8 bases and J by 0 bases, with 8 bases between them. Germline CDR1 and CDR2: MDHEN and SYDVKM. The CDR3 runs 12 residues. CDR3 nucleotide sequence: TGTGCCAGCGAGGGTCCCTCCTACGAGCAGTACTTC. Encoded protein: CASEGPSYEQYF.

CDR3 loop: CASSYSVTGVQETQYF. CDR3 in DNA: TGTGCCAGCAGTTACTCTGTCACAGGGGTCCAAGAGACCCAGTACTTC. This chain links TRBV6-2 or TRBV6-3 with TRBJ2-5, with TRBD1 matching over 7 bases. The CDR3 loop spans 16 amino acids. Per the germline V gene, CDR1 is MNHEY and CDR2 is SVGEGT. V shed 0 bases and J 1 base; nucleotides not matched to a gene: 5.